This T cell receptor (beta chain) appears in the sequencing data of a study of molecular identifiers for immune sequencing clone quantification. For the study at large: The replicate experiment used RNA from roughly 18,000 or 92,000 naive CD8 cells. This RNA was split into five aliquots, and four of them were sequenced.

The V end was cut by 7 bases, the J end by 2 bases, with 10 bases between. Germline V gene lookup returns CDR1 LNHDA and CDR2 SQIVND (reference sequence). The length of the CDR3 is 13 residues. This clonotype was seen ten or more times. As CD8+CD4-CCR7+CD45RA+ cells, naive CD8 T cells were sorted. Using its own MiXCR run on the PCR reads, TCRdb lists one record per CDR3 protein. The repertoire holds approximately 90,000 distinct CDR3 sequences, with roughly a quarter as singletons. The chain recombines TRBV19 with TRBJ2-3, with D possibly being TRBD1 (5 bases). Source material: naive CD8+ T cells from blood, with Jurkat cell RNA spiked in. As to subset: FACS-sorted CD8+CD4-CCR7+CD45RA+ naive T cells. The receptor was derived from a human donor in good health. Some libraries in this study had Jurkat cell RNA spiked in. CDR3 DNA: TGTGCCAGTACTCAGGGCTACACAGATACGCAGTATTTT. Translation gives CASTQGYTDTQYF.